The entry below describes one T cell receptor (beta chain). Its target is unknown. The sample belongs to a study of cytomegalovirus exposure and HLA in healthy donors. Study details: The roughly 670 first-cohort repertoires shared a platform with the 130 or so validation repertoires, as reported in a later analysis.

TCRdb keeps only in-frame clones here, not all; method: immunoSEQ multiplex PCR. The data show more than 110,000 clones, just over 85% seen once. The CDR3 totals 14 residues. Looked up from germline, CDR1 is SEHNR and CDR2 is FQNEAQ (reference sequence). V was shortened by 5 bases and J by 10 bases, with 20 bases between the two germline ends. Points from the study as a whole: There were 164 TCR beta chains listed as cytomegalovirus-associated. Reportedly, cytomegalovirus status was diagnosed with high sensitivity and specificity.

The donors belonged to the approximately 120-subject validation cohort, separate from the approximately 700-subject first cohort. The sample consisted of PBMCs. This TCR was recovered from a woman between 18 and 30 years old in good health and CMV-seropositive. The chain joins TRBV7-9 to TRBJ1-1; D not certain. CDR3 sequence: CASSPPDSSAGAFF. In nucleotides, the CDR3 is TGTGCCAGCAGCCCCCCTGATAGTTCCGCTGGAGCTTTCTTT.